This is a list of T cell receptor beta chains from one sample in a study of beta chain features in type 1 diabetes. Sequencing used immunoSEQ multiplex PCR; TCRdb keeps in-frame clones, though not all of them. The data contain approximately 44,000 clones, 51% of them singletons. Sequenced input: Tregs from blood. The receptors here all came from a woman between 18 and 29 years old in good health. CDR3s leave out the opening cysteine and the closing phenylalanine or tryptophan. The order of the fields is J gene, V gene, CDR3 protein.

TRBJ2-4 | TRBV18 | ASSPLAGSAKNIQY
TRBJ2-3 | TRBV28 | ASSPYRGRGTDTQY
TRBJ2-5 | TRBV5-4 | ASSLASEETQY
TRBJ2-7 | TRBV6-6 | ASRAASGRLGQY
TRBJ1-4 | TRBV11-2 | ASSLVGGLEKLF
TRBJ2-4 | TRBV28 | ASSPRGYKNIQY
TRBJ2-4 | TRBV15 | ATSGGAKNIQY
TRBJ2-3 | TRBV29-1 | SVRTGLGTDTQY
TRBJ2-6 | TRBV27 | ASSSPGGKANVLT
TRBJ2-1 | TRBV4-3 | ASSRGTSGYNEQF
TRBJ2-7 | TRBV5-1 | ASSLPQGTGEQY
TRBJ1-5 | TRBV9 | ASSGGTGNSNQPQH
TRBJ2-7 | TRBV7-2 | ASSTRSSGSALGEQY
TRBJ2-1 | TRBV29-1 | SVRTSGRIGEQF
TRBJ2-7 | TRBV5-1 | ASSLRDWSEQY
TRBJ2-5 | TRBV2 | ASREDRPRETQY
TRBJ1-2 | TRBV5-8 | ASSPPLAQGTYGYT
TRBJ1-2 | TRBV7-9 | ASSLIDGIEPI
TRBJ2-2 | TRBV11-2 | ASSFTNTGELF
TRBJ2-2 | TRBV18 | ASSPFGHSNTGELF
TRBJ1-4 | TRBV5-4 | ASSHEATNEKLF
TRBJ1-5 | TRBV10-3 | AISATADSNQPQH
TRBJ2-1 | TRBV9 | ASSGGQGWNEQF
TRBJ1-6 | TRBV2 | ASSRQGYNSPLH
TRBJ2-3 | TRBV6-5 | ASSYRTDGGSMQY
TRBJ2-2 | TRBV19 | ASSPGGWNTGELF
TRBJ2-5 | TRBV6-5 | ASSRGTSGRETQY
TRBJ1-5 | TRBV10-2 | ASSVSTAGNQPQH
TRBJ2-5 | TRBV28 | ASSQIGTGEETQY
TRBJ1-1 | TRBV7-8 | ASSLGGRNTEAF
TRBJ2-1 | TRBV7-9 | ASSATRDRVSSKV
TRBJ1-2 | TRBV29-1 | SVVTGAVGGYT
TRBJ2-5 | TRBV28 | ASTTSGREETQY